This T cell receptor beta chain comes out of a study of cytomegalovirus exposure and HLA in healthy donors. Data came from immunoSEQ multiplex PCR; TCRdb stores just in-frame clones and leaves some out. The table includes 250,000 to 300,000 clones, just over 85% detected once. The table lists this clone with a count of one. Its target is not known. Study outcomes and limitations: A few CMV-associated chains proved CMV antigen-specific in vitro. Among TCR beta chains, those listed as cytomegalovirus-associated numbered roughly 150. Most sequenced TCRs were rare (though some public TCRs occurred in many donors).

J was trimmed by 0 bases and V by 5 bases; bases with no gene match: 4. This CDR3 comprises 15 residues. Looked up from germline, CDR1 is LNHDA and CDR2 is SQIVND (reference sequence). The receptor's source is a young woman in good health and CMV-seronegative. Sample: PBMCs. The chain employs TRBV19 and TRBJ2-7; 10 nucleotides match TRBD2. The CDR3 region is CASSFSSGSSYEQYF. The CDR3 bases are TGTGCCAGTAGTTTCTCTAGCGGGAGCTCCTACGAGCAGTACTTC.